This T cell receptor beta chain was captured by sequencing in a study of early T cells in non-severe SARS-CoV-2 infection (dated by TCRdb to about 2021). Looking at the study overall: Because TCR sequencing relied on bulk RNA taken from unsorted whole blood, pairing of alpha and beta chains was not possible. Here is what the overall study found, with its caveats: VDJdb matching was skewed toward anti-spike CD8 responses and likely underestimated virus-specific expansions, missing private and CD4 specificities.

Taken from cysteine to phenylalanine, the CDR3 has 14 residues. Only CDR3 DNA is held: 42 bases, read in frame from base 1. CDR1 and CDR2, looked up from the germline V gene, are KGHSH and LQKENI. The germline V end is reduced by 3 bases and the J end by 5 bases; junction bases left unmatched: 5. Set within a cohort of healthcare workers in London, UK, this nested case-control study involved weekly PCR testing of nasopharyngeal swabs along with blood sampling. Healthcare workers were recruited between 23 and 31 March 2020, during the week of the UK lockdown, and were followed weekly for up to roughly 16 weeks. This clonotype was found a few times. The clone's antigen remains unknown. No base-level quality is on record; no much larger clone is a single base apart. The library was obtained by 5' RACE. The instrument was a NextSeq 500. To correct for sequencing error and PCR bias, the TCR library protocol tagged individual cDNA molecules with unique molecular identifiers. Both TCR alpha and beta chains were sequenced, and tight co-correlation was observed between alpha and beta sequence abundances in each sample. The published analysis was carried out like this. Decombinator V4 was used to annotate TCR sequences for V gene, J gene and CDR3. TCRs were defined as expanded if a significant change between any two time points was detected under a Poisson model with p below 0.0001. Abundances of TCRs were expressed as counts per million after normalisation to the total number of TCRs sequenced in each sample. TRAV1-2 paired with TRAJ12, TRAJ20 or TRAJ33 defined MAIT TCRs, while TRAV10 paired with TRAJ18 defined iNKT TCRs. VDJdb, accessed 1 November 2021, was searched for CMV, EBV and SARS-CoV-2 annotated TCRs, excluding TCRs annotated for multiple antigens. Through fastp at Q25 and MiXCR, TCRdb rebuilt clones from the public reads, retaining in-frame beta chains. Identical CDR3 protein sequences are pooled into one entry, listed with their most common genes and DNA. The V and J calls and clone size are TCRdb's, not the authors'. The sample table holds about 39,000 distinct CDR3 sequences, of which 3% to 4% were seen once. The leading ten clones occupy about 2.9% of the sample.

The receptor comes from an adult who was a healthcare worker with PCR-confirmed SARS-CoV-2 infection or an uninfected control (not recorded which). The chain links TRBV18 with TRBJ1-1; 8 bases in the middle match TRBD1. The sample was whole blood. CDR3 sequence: CASSPQGANTEAFF. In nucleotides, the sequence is TGTGCCAGCTCACCGCAGGGGGCCAATACTGAAGCTTTCTTT.